The present entry profiles one T cell receptor (beta chain) with its context. The antigen is unknown. This sample stems from a study of identical twins. Study-level results: The more abundant beta clonotypes in cord blood had fewer insertions, and memory repertoires did not show this. These conclusions were based on statistical analysis (cross-sectional, not following the same donors).

The trim removed 2 bases at V and 5 bases at J, leaving 9 bases unmatched. The length of the CDR3 is 18 residues. Germline V lookup: CDR1 SGHAT, CDR2 FQNNGV. One entry per CDR3 protein, called by TCRdb with MiXCR from the 5' RACE reads. The repertoire holds 240,000 or so distinct CDR3 sequences, with roughly 12% as singletons. This sample also appeared in a second study, on yellow fever vaccine responses in identical twins.

The sequence was collected from a woman in her late teens or twenties in good health. The chain carries TRBV11-2 and TRBJ2-5; 15 nucleotides align to TRBD2. The sample taken for sequencing was memory (CD45RO+) T cells sorted from blood. This CDR3 is CASSLIRAGLAGGETQYF. DNA of the CDR3: TGTGCCAGCAGCTTAATCCGGGCTGGACTAGCGGGGGGGGAGACCCAGTACTTC. Looking up the rest from reference TRBV11-2 and TRBJ2-5 gives the full variable domain: EAGVAQSPRYKIIEKRQSVAFWCNPISGHATLYWYQQILGQGPKLLIQFQNNGVVDDSQLPKDRFSAERLKGVDSTLKIQPAKLEDSAVYLCASSLIRAGLAGGETQYFGPGTRLLVL.